The clone carrying this T cell receptor beta chain is a singleton in its sample. The antigen is unknown. This record comes from a study of memory CD4+ T cells and cytomegalovirus serostatus. Study-level results: CMV serostatus prediction reached median AUC around 0.94, or 0.89 with US-trained model.

Assay used: immunoSEQ multiplex PCR; TCRdb lists only in-frame clones, some missing. The table shows approximately 27,000 clones, with 75% to 80% occurring only once. The germline gives CDR1 SGHTA, CDR2 FQGNSA. Between the trimmed V and J ends, which lost 0 bases and 3 bases, there was a span of 9 bases. This CDR3 has 15 amino acids. The sort gate was single viable CD3+CD4+CD8-CD45RO+ cells for memory CD4+ T cells. The V gene is TRBV7-2, the J gene TRBJ1-3; the D is unclear. Sequencing input: memory CD4+ T cells from blood. This clonotype originated in an adult in good health and CMV-seronegative. The CDR3 DNA reads as TGTGCCAGCAGCTTAGCAATGGGAATTGGAAACACCATATATTTT. Its translation: CASSLAMGIGNTIYF.